This is a list of T cell receptor beta chains from one sample in a study of T cell responses to AZD1222 COVID-19 vaccine. Data came from immunoSEQ multiplex PCR; TCRdb stores just in-frame clones and leaves some out. The sample shows 60,000 to 100,000 clones, around 90% of them seen only once. The specimen comprised peripheral blood, sampled on day 0 of MenACWY control vaccination. All receptors derive from an adult in good health. The CDR3 runs from the conserved cysteine through the conserved F or W. A D gene is named only where the DNA matches it firmly. A row's size may be missing; if present it is once, few, many or a size class.

j_call	clone_size	v_call	d_call	cdr3_nt	cdr3_aa
TRBJ2-4	-	TRBV6-2/TRBV6-3	-	TGTGCCAGCAGTTACTCGATATCGGGGACCTTAGCCAAAAACATTCAGTACTTC	CASSYSISGTLAKNIQYF
TRBJ1-1	-	TRBV6-5	TRBD1	TGTGCCAGCAGTTTCAGGGGGACTGAAGCTTTCTTT	CASSFRGTEAFF
TRBJ2-2	-	TRBV21-1	-	TGTGCCAGCAGCAAAAGAAGAGTCGGATCCGCGAACACCGGGGAGCTGTTTTTT	CASSKRRVGSANTGELFF
TRBJ2-3	-	TRBV24-1	TRBD1	TGTGCCACCAGTGATTTGGTAGGGGACAGGGAGAAAGATACGCAGTATTTT	CATSDLVGDREKDTQYF
TRBJ1-2	once	TRBV14	-	TGTGCCAGCAGCCGGAAAACAAGTAACTATGGCTACACCTTC	CASSRKTSNYGYTF
TRBJ2-5	-	TRBV19	-	TGTGCCAGTAGAGGATGGGGGAGTTCGGAGACCCAGTACTTC	CASRGWGSSETQYF
TRBJ2-1	-	TRBV6-4	TRBD1	TGTGCCAGCGGGTCTGAGGGACAGACTACAATGAGGCAGTTCTTC	CASGSEGQTTMRQFF
TRBJ2-5	-	TRBV28	-	TGTGCCAGCAAGGGGGGGCGCGTTGGAACGGAGACCCAGTACTTC	CASKGGRVGTETQYF
TRBJ2-3	-	TRBV27	TRBD2	TGTGCCAGCAGAACTAGCGGGGGGGCTTATACGCAGTATTTT	CASRTSGGAYTQYF
TRBJ1-6	-	TRBV9	-	TGTGCCAGCAGCGTAGGGTCTGGGTCGCAGGGTTCACCCCTCCACTTT	CASSVGSGSQGSPLHF
TRBJ2-2	-	TRBV9	-	TGTGCCAGCAGCGTAGATTTACGGACAACCGGGGAGCTGTTTTTT	CASSVDLRTTGELFF
TRBJ2-3	-	TRBV10-1	TRBD1	TGCGCCAGCAGTGAAGGGACAGGGGGTGCAGATACGCAGTATTTT	CASSEGTGGADTQYF
TRBJ1-6	once	TRBV5-1	-	TGCGCCAGCAGCTTAGAAGGATCTGGGGCACCCCTCCACTTT	CASSLEGSGAPLHF
TRBJ1-3	-	TRBV28	-	TGTGCCAGCAGTTTAACAAACACCATATATTTT	CASSLTNTIYF
TRBJ1-1	-	TRBV4-1	-	TGCGCCAGCAGCCAAGATATCGGGGGGAACACTGAAGCTTTCTTT	CASSQDIGGNTEAFF
TRBJ2-7	-	TRBV15	TRBD1	TGTGCCACCAGCAGAGGGACAGGGTTCTACGAGCAGTACTTC	CATSRGTGFYEQYF
TRBJ2-7	-	TRBV27	TRBD2	TGTGCCAGCAGAGCGAGCGGGAGGGCCAACGAGCAGTACTTC	CASRASGRANEQYF
TRBJ1-1	-	TRBV29-1	-	TGCAGCGTGGGGGGGGCCCTGAACACTGAAGCTTTCTTT	CSVGGALNTEAFF
TRBJ2-7	-	TRBV5-1	-	TGCGCCAGCAGCTTGGGATTACGGGACGACCACTACGAGCAGTACTTC	CASSLGLRDDHYEQYF
TRBJ1-4	-	TRBV6-6	-	TGTGCCAGCAGTTACTCAGGAGTTGAACTGTTTTTT	CASSYSGVELFF
TRBJ1-5	-	TRBV29-1	TRBD1	TGCAGCGTCCAGGGACAGGACAATCAGCCCCAGCATTTT	CSVQGQDNQPQHF
TRBJ1-2	-	TRBV30	TRBD1	TGTGCCTGGAGTGGGACAGGGAAAACAGGCTACACCTTC	CAWSGTGKTGYTF
TRBJ2-5	-	TRBV7-8	TRBD1	TGTGCCAGCAGCTTGGACAGGGACCAAGAGACCCAGTACTTC	CASSLDRDQETQYF
TRBJ2-4	-	TRBV27	-	TGTGCCAGCGGAAGTAGGGGGGGGGCGTCCAAAAACATTCAGTACTTC	CASGSRGGASKNIQYF
TRBJ1-5	-	TRBV6-6	-	TGTGCCAGCACCCGGGGGGGGGCACGCAATCAGCCCCAGCATTTT	CASTRGGARNQPQHF
TRBJ2-1	once	TRBV29-1	TRBD2	TGCAGCGTTGAATCGGCTAGCGGGAGTCGACATGAGCAGTTCTTC	CSVESASGSRHEQFF